This T cell receptor (beta chain) was recovered during a study of ipilimumab plus nivolumab after autologous stem cell transplantation. The CDR3 spans 13 residues. CDR1 MNHEY and CDR2 SMNVEV come from the germline V gene (reference sequence). V dropped 3 bases and J dropped 0 bases, with 5 bases sitting between them. The protocol was immunoSEQ multiplex PCR, while the TCRdb copy is restricted to in-frame clones and leaves out a portion. The table records 10,000 to 15,000 clones, about three quarters of them present only once. This specimen was PBMCs, taken in a trial of ipilimumab plus nivolumab as post-transplant consolidation. The rearrangement joins TRBV27 to TRBJ1-1; D gene ambiguous. The sequence was collected from a male donor with diffuse large B-cell lymphoma. CDR3 sequence: CASSLLLNTEAFF. In DNA form, the CDR3 reads TGTGCCAGCAGTTTGCTCTTGAACACTGAAGCTTTCTTT.